The clone carrying this T cell receptor (beta chain) was observed once. Its antigen is as yet unknown. The ends were cut back, 4 bases at V and 7 bases at J, with 7 bases in the middle. Germline CDR1 and CDR2: MNHEY and SMNVEV (reference sequence). The CDR3 has 12 amino acids. These data are taken from a study of T cell responses to AZD1222 COVID-19 vaccine. Some clones are missing from TCRdb's copy, which holds only in-frame ones; the method was immunoSEQ multiplex PCR. The table includes some 130,000 clones, approximately 85% detected once. Study outcomes and limitations: Reportedly, nearly half the spike-specific TCRs target unmutated variant regions. Mapped onto spike, vaccine-associated CD4 TCRs spanned it and were dominant at 160-218 and 743-854.

Specimen: peripheral blood, collected on day 0 of AZD1222 vaccination. This chain joins TRBV27 and TRBJ2-2; D is possibly TRBD2 (6 bases). The TCR originated in an adult in good health. The CDR3 DNA sequence: TGTGCCAGCAGTTGGAGGGGCGGGGAGCTGTTTTTT. Protein sequence: CASSWRGGELFF.